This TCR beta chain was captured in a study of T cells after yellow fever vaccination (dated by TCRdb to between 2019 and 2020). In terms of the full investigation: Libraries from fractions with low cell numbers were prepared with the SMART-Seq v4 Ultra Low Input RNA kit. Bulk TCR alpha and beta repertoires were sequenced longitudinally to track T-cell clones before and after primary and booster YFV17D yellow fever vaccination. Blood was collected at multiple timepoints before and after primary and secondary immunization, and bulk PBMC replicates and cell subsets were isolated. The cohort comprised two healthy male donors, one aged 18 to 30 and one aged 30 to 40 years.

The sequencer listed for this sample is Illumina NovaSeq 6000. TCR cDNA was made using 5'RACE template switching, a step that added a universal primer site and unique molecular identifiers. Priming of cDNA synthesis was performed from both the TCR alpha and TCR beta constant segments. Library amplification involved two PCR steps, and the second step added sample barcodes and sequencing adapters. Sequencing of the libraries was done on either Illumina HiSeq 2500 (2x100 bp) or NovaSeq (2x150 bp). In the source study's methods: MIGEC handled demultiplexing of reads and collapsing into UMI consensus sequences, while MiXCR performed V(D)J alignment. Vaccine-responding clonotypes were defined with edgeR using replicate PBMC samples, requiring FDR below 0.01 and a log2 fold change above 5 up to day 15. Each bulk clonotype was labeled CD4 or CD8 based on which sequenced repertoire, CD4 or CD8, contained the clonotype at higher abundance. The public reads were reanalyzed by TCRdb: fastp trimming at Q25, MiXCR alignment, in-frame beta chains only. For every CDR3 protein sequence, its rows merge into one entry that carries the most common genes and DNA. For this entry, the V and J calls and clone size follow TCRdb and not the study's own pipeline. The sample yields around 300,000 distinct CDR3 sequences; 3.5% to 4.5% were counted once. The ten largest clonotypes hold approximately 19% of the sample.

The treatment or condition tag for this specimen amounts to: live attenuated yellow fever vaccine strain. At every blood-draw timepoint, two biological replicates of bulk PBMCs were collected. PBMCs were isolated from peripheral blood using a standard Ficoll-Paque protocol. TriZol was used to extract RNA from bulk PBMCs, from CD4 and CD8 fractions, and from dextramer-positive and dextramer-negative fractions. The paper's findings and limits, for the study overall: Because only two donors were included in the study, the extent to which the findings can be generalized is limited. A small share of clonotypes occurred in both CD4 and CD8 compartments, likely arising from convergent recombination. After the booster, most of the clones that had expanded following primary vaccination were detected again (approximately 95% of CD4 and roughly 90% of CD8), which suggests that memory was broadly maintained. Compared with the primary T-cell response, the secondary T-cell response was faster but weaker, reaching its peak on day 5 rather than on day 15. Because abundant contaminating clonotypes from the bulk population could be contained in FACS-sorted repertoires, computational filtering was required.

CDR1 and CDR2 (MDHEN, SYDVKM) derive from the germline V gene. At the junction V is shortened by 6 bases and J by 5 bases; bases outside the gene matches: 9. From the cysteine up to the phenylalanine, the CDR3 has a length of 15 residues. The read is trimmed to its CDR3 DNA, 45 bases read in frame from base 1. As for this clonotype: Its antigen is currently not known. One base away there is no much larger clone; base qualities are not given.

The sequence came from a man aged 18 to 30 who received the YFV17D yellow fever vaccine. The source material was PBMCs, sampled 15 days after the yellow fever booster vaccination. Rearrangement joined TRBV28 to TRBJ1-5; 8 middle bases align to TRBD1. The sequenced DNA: TGTGCCAGCAGAACCAGGGGGCAGCTCTATCAGCCCCAGCATTTT. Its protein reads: CASRTRGQLYQPQHF. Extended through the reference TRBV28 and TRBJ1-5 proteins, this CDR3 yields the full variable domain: DVKVTQSSRYLVKRTGEKVFLECVQDMDHENMFWYRQDPGLGLRLIYFSYDVKMKEKGDIPEGYSVSREKKERFSLILESASTNQTSMYLCASRTRGQLYQPQHFGDGTRLSIL.